What follows are 13 T cell receptor beta chains derived from one specimen sequenced in a study of T cell clonality in common variable immunodeficiency. TCRdb keeps only in-frame clones here, not all; method: immunoSEQ multiplex PCR. This sample carries 35,000 to 50,000 clones, none of them present only once. Sequencing input: peripheral blood mononuclear cells. The receptor set was obtained from a person between 18 and 75 years old in good health.

This clone was seen repeatedly, ten times or more. The read is 3 residues too short to cover the CDR3 end, so that end is filled in from the germline J gene. The chain recombines TRBV10-3 with TRBJ2-1, with TRBD1 identical over 9 bases. The CDR3 spans 16 residues. Per germline, CDR1 ENHRY and CDR2 SYGVKD. Trimming took 4 bases from V and 9 from J; bases not matched to a gene: 13. Partial CDR3 DNA: TGTGCCATCAGTGGGCGCGGAAGGGACAGGGTCGGTGAG. Protein: CAISGRGRDRVGE. The complete CDR3 reads CAISGRGRDRVGEQFF.

This clone was counted ten times or more. The read halts 3 residues ahead of the CDR3 end, with the missing end drawn from the germline J gene. The chain carries TRBV19 and TRBJ1-1; D may be TRBD1 (5 bases). Germline-derived CDR1 and CDR2 are LNHDA and SQIVND (reference sequence). V was pared by 5 bases and J by 0 bases, with 10 bases between. The CDR3 is made up of 14 amino acids. The sequenced CDR3 bases are TGTGCCAGTAGTTTCAGGGAAGTGAACACTGAA. This gives the protein CASSFREVNTE. The whole CDR3 sequence is CASSFREVNTEAFF.

This clone was recorded many times. With the read ending 3 residues before the CDR3 end, the germline J gene is used to fill in that end. The chain carries TRBV7-8 and TRBJ1-5; 8 nucleotides align to TRBD1. V lost 5 bases to trimming and J lost 7 bases; unmatched junction nucleotides: 10. The CDR3 length is 15 residues. CDR1 and CDR2 from the germline V gene are SGHVS and FQNEAQ. The CDR3 sequence: CASSLSGQVGQPQHF. The sequenced part of the CDR3 DNA is TGTGCCAGCAGCCTATCGGGACAGGTGGGCCAGCCC.

At least ten counts were recorded for this clone. The read halts 3 residues ahead of the CDR3 end, with the missing end drawn from the germline J gene. The chain couples TRBV4-2 to TRBJ2-7; D gene ambiguous. Germline values: CDR1 LGHNA, CDR2 YNFKEQ. The CDR3 loop spans 15 amino acids. Deletions cut 4 bases from V and 2 bases from J, with 15 bases between. The CDR3 bases that were read are TGTGCCAGCAGCCCGAATTCCGGGTCGACCTACGAG. Translating it yields CASSPNSGSTYE. The full-length CDR3 reads as CASSPNSGSTYEQYF.

This clone was counted ten times or more. The read halts 3 residues ahead of the CDR3 end, with the missing end drawn from the germline J gene. The chain joins TRBV6-2 or TRBV6-3 to TRBJ2-1; 10 bases are shared with TRBD2. The length of the CDR3 is 12 residues. With V trimmed by 7 bases and J by 8 bases, 2 bases remained unmatched. Germline V gives CDR1 MNHEY, CDR2 SVGEGT. The covered CDR3 bases are TGTGCCAGCACTCTAGCGGGGGATGAG. It is translated as CASTLAGDE. The entire CDR3 is CASTLAGDEQFF.

This clone was seen ten or more times. The read stops 3 residues short of the end of the CDR3; the missing end is completed from the germline J gene. This sequence joins TRBV4-2 and TRBJ1-3; possibly TRBD1 for D (6 bases). The CDR3 spans 14 residues. In germline, CDR1 is LGHNA, CDR2 YNFKEQ. The V end lost 4 bases, the J end lost 7 bases, and 14 bases lay between the germline ends. Incomplete CDR3 DNA: TGTGCCAGCAGCCCTCCGCGGAGGGGGAACACC. Protein sequence: CASSPPRRGNT. The full CDR3 protein reads CASSPPRRGNTIYF.

Ten or more counts support this clone. Read sequence stops 3 residues before the CDR3 end, and the germline J gene provides the missing end. V is TRBV12-3 or TRBV12-4 and J is TRBJ2-1, with D possibly being TRBD1 (5 bases). Between the trimmed V and J ends, which lost 3 bases and 0 bases, there was a span of 9 bases. The CDR3 spans 15 residues. The DNA read from the CDR3 is TGTGCCAGCAGTTTCGGAACAGGCTCCTACAATGAG. It yields the protein CASSFGTGSYNE. The complete CDR3 reads CASSFGTGSYNEQFF.

About this clone: With the read ending 3 residues before the CDR3 end, the germline J gene is used to fill in that end. V gene TRBV19 combines with J gene TRBJ1-1, with 7 bases that match TRBD1. The CDR3 contains 15 residues. Germline CDR1 is LNHDA and CDR2 is SQIVND (reference sequence). The CDR3 bases that were read are TGTGCCAGTAGTATAAGGCAGGGGGTTAAAGAGACA. This sequence encodes CASSIRQGVKET. The full CDR3 protein is CASSIRQGVKETAFF.

This clone was recorded a few times. This is likely an artifact of a read error, given a far larger clone one base away. The CDR3 goes on 3 residues after the read ends, and that part is filled in from the germline J gene. V gene TRBV6-2 or TRBV6-3 combines with J gene TRBJ2-7; possible D gene TRBD1, 6 bases. The germline V gene encodes CDR1 MNHEY and CDR2 SVGEGT. V was shortened by 6 bases and J by 5 bases, with 23 bases between the two germline ends. The CDR3 sequence is 16 residues long. The CDR3 reads CASRPIPNRDRDEQYF. Partial CDR3 DNA: TGTGCCAGCAGGCCGATCCCCAACAGGGACCGCGACGAG.

This clone was seen at least ten times. The missing CDR3 end, 3 residues past where the read stops, is filled in from the germline J gene. V is TRBV7-2 and J is TRBJ2-3; D gene unclear. V was clipped by 5 bases and J by 2 bases, with 2 bases between them. CDR3 length equals 11 residues. Germline assignment: CDR1 SGHTA and CDR2 FQGNSA. The CDR3 bases that were read are TGTGCCAGCAGCCACACAGATACG. Amino acids: CASSHTDT. The CDR3, in full, reads CASSHTDTQYF.

This clone occurred many times. The CDR3 is cut off 3 residues early in the read; its end comes from the germline J gene. V usage is TRBV20-1 and J usage is TRBJ1-6; D is perhaps TRBD1 (5 bases). Trimming took 1 base from V and 8 from J, leaving 18 bases between them. This CDR3 comprises 16 residues. Germline assignment: CDR1 DFQATT and CDR2 SNEGSKA (reference sequence). CDR3 DNA (partial): TGCAGTGCTAGAGGGTTTCTCGGGGGTTTCGATTCACCC. Its protein product is CSARGFLGGFDSP. In full, the CDR3 reads CSARGFLGGFDSPLHF.

The table lists this clone with many counts. The CDR3 is cut off 3 residues early in the read; its end comes from the germline J gene. The rearrangement joins TRBV20-1 to TRBJ2-2, with 8 bases matching TRBD1. This CDR3 has 15 residues. Germline V gene lookup returns CDR1 DFQATT and CDR2 SNEGSKA (reference sequence). The J segment lost 7 bases and the V segment lost 3 bases, leaving 10 bases of the junction unmatched. Partial CDR3 DNA: TGCAGTGCTAGGGAATTGGGACAGGAGCGCGGGGAG. It is translated as CSARELGQERGE. The whole CDR3 sequence reads CSARELGQERGELFF.

In its sample, this clone was seen many times. With the read ending 3 residues before the CDR3 end, the germline J gene is used to fill in that end. The chain recombines TRBV18 with TRBJ2-4; TRBD2 agrees at 16 bases. The CDR3 has 16 amino acids. In germline, CDR1 is KGHSH, CDR2 LQKENI. The V gene end was trimmed by 5 bases and the J gene end by 9 bases; junction bases not matched to a gene: 7. The covered CDR3 bases are TGTGCCAGCTCAGCGGGACTAGCGGGAGGGCCAAGCATT. This sequence encodes CASSAGLAGGPSI. The full CDR3 reads CASSAGLAGGPSIQYF.